This T cell receptor (beta chain) was captured by sequencing in a study of T cells in Graves' hyperthyroidism and ophthalmopathy (dated by TCRdb to between 2018 and 2021). For the study in its entirety: Peripheral blood was sampled at the time of initial diagnosis, prior to any treatment. A discovery cohort of about a hundred patients, about 40 with Graves' ophthalmopathy and 57 with stable Graves' hyperthyroidism, was used to find distinguishing TCR V-J signatures. An independent validation cohort of 18 to 20 hyperthyroidism patients and about 16 patients who later progressed to ophthalmopathy tested prospective prediction of ophthalmopathy. The 100 or so discovery patients were divided at random into training and test sets in a 7:3 ratio. Thyroid tissue and blood T-cell repertoires from roughly six Graves' hyperthyroidism patients were also compared in the study. After sampling, hyperthyroidism patients received methimazole starting at 30 mg daily, and ophthalmopathy patients received high-dose intravenous methylprednisolone. According to the paper, TCR Vbeta CDR3 sequencing was carried out on 135 peripheral blood samples, which came from fewer than 50 ophthalmopathy, under 85 hyperthyroidism and roughly 17 progressor patients. Overall study results and their limits: Most expanded thyroid clonotypes (frequency above 0.001) were also detected in blood, suggesting blood repertoires may reflect thyroid immune responses. In validation, the model predicted progression to ophthalmopathy with roughly 70% sensitivity and approximately 72% specificity, a median of approximately 6.7 months before onset. A model built on a 13 V-J signature distinguished ophthalmopathy from stable hyperthyroidism, reaching about 88% sensitivity and under 84% specificity in cross-validation and 80%/75% in testing. Sample size was not statistically predetermined, and investigators were not blinded to group allocation.

Based on the germline V gene, the CDR1 and CDR2 sequences are SNHLY and FYNNEI. Including cysteine and phenylalanine, the CDR3 has 12 amino acids. The entry retains the CDR3 DNA only, 36 bases that are in frame from base 1. Trimming takes 5 bases from V and 4 bases from J, and the germline ends sit 8 bases apart. Hyperthyroidism patients were aged 18 to 65 years and newly diagnosed, with disease duration of less than 2 months. Patients with uncontrolled infections, other autoimmune diseases, pregnancy or lactation were excluded. Clinical symptoms, serum thyroxine and TRAb, thyroid ultrasound, and orbital computed tomography formed the basis for the diagnoses. Blood from progressor patients was drawn when they were first diagnosed with hyperthyroidism, before any ophthalmopathy symptoms appeared. PBMCs were isolated from about 9.2 ml of fresh peripheral blood by Ficoll-Paque density gradient centrifugation. Progressor patients were first diagnosed with Graves' hyperthyroidism and then developed ophthalmopathy during follow-up. Trizol reagent was used to extract total RNA, and RNA quality was then checked on an Agilent 2100 Bioanalyzer.

At least ten counts were recorded for this clonotype. Its target antigen remains unknown. Base qualities are not at hand, and no much larger clone is one base apart. Amplification of TCR beta CDR3 regions was carried out from RNA transcripts. The first round of RT-PCR for the TCR CDR3 was performed with the HTBI primer set and the Qiagen OneStep RT-PCR kit. A second multiplex PCR round built the libraries, followed by size selection and purification. Sequencing of the libraries was done on an Illumina HiSeq2000 using paired-end 100 bp reads. Per the authors' processing: SOAPnuke was used to process the raw data, with reads discarded if the reads contained adapters or uncalled bases, had a mean Phred below 15, or lacked an exact constant-primer or identifier match. COPE v1.2.5 was used to merge high-quality paired reads, and clonotypes were defined as unique nucleotide sequences. MiTCR v1.1 was used to align the clonotypes against IMGT TRBV, TRBD and TRBJ reference segments. The analysis included only V-J combinations with a frequency above 0.0001, which together covered over 98% of the repertoires. A TCS score was defined as the ratio between F50 (clonal expansion) and ExV (chaos), using BLOSUM62-based TCRdist between CDR3 peptides within each V-J. Welch's t-statistics and random forest reduced 500 to 550 V-J features to 13, which were used in a naive Bayes classifier (R e1071). The public reads were quality trimmed at Q25 with fastp and then assembled into clones with MiXCR by TCRdb, keeping productive beta chains. Every distinct CDR3 protein forms one entry, paired with its most common genes and DNA. These V and J calls are TCRdb output, not the study's own analysis. The sample records roughly 170,000 distinct CDR3 sequences, about 9.4% of which are singletons. The ten biggest clones cover around 20% of the sample.

The origin of this receptor is a woman aged 18-29 years with Graves' hyperthyroidism that later progressed to Graves' ophthalmopathy. Sequencing used blood. The sequence links TRBV2 to TRBJ1-1; a weak D assignment points to TRBD1 (5 bases agree). Here the CDR3 is given as CASSRGGTEAFF. The bases are TGTGCCAGCAGTAGGGGAGGCACTGAAGCTTTCTTT.